One T cell receptor (beta chain) is described in this entry. Its specificity is unknown. In the ViraFEST assay, antigen-specific CD4+ clonotypes were identified by expansion after peptide-pool stimulation. Once cultured for under 11 days, the cells underwent separation to obtain CD4+ T cells. Two-dose vaccination with either BNT162b2 or mRNA-1273 was given to the participants. Nucleocapsid antibodies stayed negative before and after vaccination, showing no earlier SARS-CoV-2 infection. The CDR3 is 15 residues long. Germline CDR1 is SGHVS and CDR2 is FQNEAQ. V lost 0 bases to trimming and J lost 2 bases, with 10 bases between them. Method: immunoSEQ multiplex PCR; TCRdb's copy keeps in-frame clones and lacks some. The sample yields 80,000 to 95,000 clones, more than 60% seen once. This record comes from a study of vaccination effects on CD4 cells after COVID-19. In the study overall: Post-vaccine draws lagged the second dose by a median of 72 days. Findings and limits, study-wide: After vaccination of healthy people, only 1 of 255 vaccine-induced clones cross-reacted with common cold coronaviruses. Among infection- and vaccine-induced clones, marked clonal contraction occurred late after vaccination.

The sequence came from a human donor who received a COVID-19 vaccine. Sequencing was performed on CD4+ T cells from PBMCs cultured with HCoV-OC43 spike peptides, taken after COVID-19 vaccination. Subset defined: HCoV-OC43 spike overlapping peptide pool stimulation. The chain joins TRBV7-8 to TRBJ2-5; D is unclear. CDR3 in amino acids: CASSLAAGPQETQYF. In DNA form, the CDR3 reads TGTGCCAGCAGCTTAGCGGCAGGTCCTCAAGAGACCCAGTACTTC.